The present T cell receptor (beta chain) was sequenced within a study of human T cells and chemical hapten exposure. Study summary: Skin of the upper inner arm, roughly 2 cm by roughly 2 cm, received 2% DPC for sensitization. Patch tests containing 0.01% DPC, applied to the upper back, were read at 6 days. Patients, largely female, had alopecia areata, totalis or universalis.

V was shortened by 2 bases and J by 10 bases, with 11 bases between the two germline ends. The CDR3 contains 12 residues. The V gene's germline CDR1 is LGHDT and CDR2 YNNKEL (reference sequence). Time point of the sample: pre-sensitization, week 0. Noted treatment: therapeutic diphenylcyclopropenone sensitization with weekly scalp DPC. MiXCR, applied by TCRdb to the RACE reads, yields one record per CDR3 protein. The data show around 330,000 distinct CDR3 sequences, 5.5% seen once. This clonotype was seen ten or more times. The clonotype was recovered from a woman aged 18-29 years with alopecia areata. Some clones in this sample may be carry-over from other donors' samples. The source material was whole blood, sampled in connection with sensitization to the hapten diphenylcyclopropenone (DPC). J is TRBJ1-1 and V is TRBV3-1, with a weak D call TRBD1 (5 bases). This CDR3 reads CASSQRWGGAFF. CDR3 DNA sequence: TGTGCCAGCAGCCAACGTTGGGGGGGAGCTTTCTTT.